This T cell receptor (beta chain) was sequenced for a study of T-cell memory formation after mild COVID-19. Constant-segment primers were used for 5'RACE, and the resulting TCR alpha and TCR beta cDNA libraries carried sample barcodes and UMIs. Using its own MiXCR run on the 5' RACE reads, TCRdb lists one record per CDR3 protein. Here the sample spans about 340,000 distinct CDR3 sequences, approximately 13% being singletons. Whole-study results and caveats: Day 15 to 85 contractors were CD4/CD8 balanced; later expanders leaned CD4+.

For this clonotype: What it recognizes is unknown.

J gave up 5 bases and V 3 bases, and 11 bases lay outside the gene matches. The CDR3 has 16 amino acids. The V gene's germline CDR1 is MGHDK and CDR2 SYGVNS. Material: PBMCs or a T cell subset sorted from them (not recorded which). The TCR originated in a man younger than 30 who had mild COVID-19 (a few samples of this study predate the infection). Cell type and time point are not known. The chain joins TRBV25-1 to TRBJ2-5; 8 bases fit TRBD2. The CDR3 reads CASSELLSGDRETQYF. CDR3 DNA: TGTGCCAGCAGTGAGCTCCTTAGCGGGGATCGGGAGACCCAGTACTTC.